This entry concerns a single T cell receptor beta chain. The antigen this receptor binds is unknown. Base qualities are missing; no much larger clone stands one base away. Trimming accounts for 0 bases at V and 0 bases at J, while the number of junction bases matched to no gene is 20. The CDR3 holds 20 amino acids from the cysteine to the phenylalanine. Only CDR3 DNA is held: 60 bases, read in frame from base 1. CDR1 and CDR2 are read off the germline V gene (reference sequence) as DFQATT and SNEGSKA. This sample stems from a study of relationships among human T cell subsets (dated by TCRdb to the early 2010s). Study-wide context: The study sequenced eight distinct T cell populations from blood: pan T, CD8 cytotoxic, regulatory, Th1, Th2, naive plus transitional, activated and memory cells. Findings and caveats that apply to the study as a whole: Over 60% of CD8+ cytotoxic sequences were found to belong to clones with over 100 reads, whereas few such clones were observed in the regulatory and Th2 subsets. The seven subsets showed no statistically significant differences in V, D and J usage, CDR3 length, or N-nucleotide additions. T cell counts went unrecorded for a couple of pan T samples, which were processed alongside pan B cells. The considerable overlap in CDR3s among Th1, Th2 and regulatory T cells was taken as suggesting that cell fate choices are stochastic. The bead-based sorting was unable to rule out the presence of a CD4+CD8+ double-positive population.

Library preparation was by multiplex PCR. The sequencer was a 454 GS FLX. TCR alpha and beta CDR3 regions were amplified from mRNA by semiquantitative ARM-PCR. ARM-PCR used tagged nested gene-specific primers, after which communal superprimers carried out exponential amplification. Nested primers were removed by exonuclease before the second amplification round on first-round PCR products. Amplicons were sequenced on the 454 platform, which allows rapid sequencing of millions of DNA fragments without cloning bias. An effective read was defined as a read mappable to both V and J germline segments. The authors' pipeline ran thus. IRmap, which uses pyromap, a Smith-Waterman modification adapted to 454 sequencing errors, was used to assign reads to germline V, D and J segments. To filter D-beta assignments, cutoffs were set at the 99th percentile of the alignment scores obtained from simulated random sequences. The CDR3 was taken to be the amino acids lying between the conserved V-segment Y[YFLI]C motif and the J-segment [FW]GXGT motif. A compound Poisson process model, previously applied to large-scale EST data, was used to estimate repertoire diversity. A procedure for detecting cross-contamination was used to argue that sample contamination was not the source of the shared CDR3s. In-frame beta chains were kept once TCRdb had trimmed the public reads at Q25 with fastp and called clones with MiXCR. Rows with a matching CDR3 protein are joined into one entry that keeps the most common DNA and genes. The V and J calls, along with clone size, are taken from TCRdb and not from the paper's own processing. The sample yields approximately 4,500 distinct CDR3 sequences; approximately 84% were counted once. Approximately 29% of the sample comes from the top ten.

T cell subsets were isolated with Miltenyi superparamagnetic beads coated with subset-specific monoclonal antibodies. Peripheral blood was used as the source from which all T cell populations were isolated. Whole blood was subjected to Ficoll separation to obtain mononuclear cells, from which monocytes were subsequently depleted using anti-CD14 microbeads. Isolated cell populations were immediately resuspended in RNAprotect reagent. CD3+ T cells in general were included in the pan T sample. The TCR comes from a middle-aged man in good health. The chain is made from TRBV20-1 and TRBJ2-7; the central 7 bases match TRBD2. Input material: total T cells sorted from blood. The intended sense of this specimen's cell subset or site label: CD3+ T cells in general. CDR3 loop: CSARDSFLSGGALDSYEQYF. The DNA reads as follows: TGCAGTGCTAGAGATTCATTCCTTTCGGGGGGAGCACTAGACTCCTACGAGCAGTACTTC.